The clone carrying this T cell receptor beta chain occurred many times. Its antigen remains unknown. The CDR3 extends over 12 amino acids. Germline V gives CDR1 MNHEY, CDR2 SVGEGT. The V end was cut by 6 bases, the J end by 7 bases, with 12 bases between. This record belongs to a study of early T cells in non-severe SARS-CoV-2 infection. Across the study: Chains were not paired, and sequencing was done on bulk RNA from unsorted whole blood. Study-wide results and limits: Private and CD4 specificities were missed by VDJdb matching, skewed to anti-spike CD8.

The TCR library protocol attached unique molecular identifiers to the individual cDNA molecules. TCRdb passed the 5' RACE reads through MiXCR, listing each CDR3 protein once. The sample includes tens of thousands of distinct CDR3 sequences, over 3.5% of them seen just once. The sequence came from an adult who was a healthcare worker with PCR-confirmed SARS-CoV-2 infection or an uninfected control (not recorded which). The V call is TRBV6-2 or TRBV6-3, the J call TRBJ2-5; D gene ambiguous. The source material was whole blood. CDR3 DNA sequence: TGTGCCAGCAGCTCACAAGTCGTGACCCAGTACTTC. Encoded protein: CASSSQVVTQYF.